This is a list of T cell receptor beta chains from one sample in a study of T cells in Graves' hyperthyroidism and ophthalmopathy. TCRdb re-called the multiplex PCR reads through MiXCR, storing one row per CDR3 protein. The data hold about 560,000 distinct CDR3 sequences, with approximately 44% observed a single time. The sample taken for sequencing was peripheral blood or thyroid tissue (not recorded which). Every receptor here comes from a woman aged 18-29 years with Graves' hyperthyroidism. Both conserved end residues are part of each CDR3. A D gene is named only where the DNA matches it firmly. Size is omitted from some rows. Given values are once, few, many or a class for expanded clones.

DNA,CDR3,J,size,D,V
TGTGCCAGCAGCGTAGAGGGGCGGGAACGCGTCGAGCAGTACTTC,CASSVEGRERVEQYF,TRBJ2-7,-,-,TRBV9
TGTGCCAGCAGCCACGGGCTGGGTTGGGACACTGAAGCTTTCTTT,CASSHGLGWDTEAFF,TRBJ1-1,few,-,TRBV7-2
TGTGCCAGCAGCTTATCAGCGGGAGGCTACCAAGAGACCCAGTACTTC,CASSLSAGGYQETQYF,TRBJ2-5,few,TRBD2,TRBV7-2
TGCAGTGCTAGTGCGCGTAGCTCCTATAATTCACCCCTCCACTTT,CSASARSSYNSPLHF,TRBJ1-6,-,-,TRBV20-1
TGTGCCAGCAGGCGAGGGACGGAGGAGTACACTGAAGCTTTCTTT,CASRRGTEEYTEAFF,TRBJ1-1,few,-,TRBV6-5
TGTGCCAGCAGTTTCACAGGGGGTGGCACTGAAGCTTTCTTT,CASSFTGGGTEAFF,TRBJ1-1,-,TRBD1,TRBV25-1
TGTGCCAGCAGCCCGGGGACAGGGAAAGGCTACACCTTC,CASSPGTGKGYTF,TRBJ1-2,many,TRBD1,TRBV7-3
TGCAGCGTGGAGACTAGCGGACCCTCCTACGAGCAGTACTTC,CSVETSGPSYEQYF,TRBJ2-7,many,TRBD2,TRBV29-1
TGTGCCGCCCAGGGTCATCCGAACACCGGGGAGCTGTTTTTT,CAAQGHPNTGELFF,TRBJ2-2,many,-,TRBV24-1
TGCAGCGTCCGACAGAATAGCAATCAGCCCCAGCATTTT,CSVRQNSNQPQHF,TRBJ1-5,many,-,TRBV29-1
TGTGCCAGCAGCACCCGGGGCGATTCACCCCTCCACTTT,CASSTRGDSPLHF,TRBJ1-6,-,-,TRBV7-9
TGCAGTGCTGCGACTGCTACCTACGAGCAGTACTTC,CSAATATYEQYF,TRBJ2-7,-,-,TRBV20-1
TGTGCCAGCAGCGCGTTTCAAAATTCACCCCTCCACTTT,CASSAFQNSPLHF,TRBJ1-6,few,-,TRBV9
TGTGCCAGCAGTTACTCTTCCGCGCGGAGCACTGAAGCTTTCTTT,CASSYSSARSTEAFF,TRBJ1-1,few,-,TRBV6-2/TRBV6-3
TGCGCCAGCAGCCAAGATGCGGGACAGGGGGCCGAGCAGTACTTC,CASSQDAGQGAEQYF,TRBJ2-7,-,TRBD1,TRBV4-1
TGCAGCGTCCCCACCTATGGCTACACCTTC,CSVPTYGYTF,TRBJ1-2,-,-,TRBV29-1
TGCAGTGCTACCAAAGATGGAACTGAAGCTTTCTTT,CSATKDGTEAFF,TRBJ1-1,few,-,TRBV20-1
TGTGCCAGCAGCCGCGGGACAGGGGCCACCGGGGAGCTGTTTTTT,CASSRGTGATGELFF,TRBJ2-2,few,TRBD1,TRBV7-3
TGTGACAGCACCTCCAACGAGCAGTACTTC,CDSTSNEQYF,TRBJ2-7,-,-,TRBV2